Shown below are 25 T cell receptor beta chains from a single sample sequenced in a study of blood T cells in healthy people across ages. For the second PCR, which ran for about 7 to 11 cycles, a sample-barcoded 5' primer and a J-beta primer mix were used. TCRdb re-called the 5' RACE reads through MiXCR, storing one row per CDR3 protein. The data contain about 630,000 distinct CDR3 sequences, around 21% of them singletons. Sequencing used blood. The receptors derive from a man in his sixties or seventies in good health.

This clonotype was picked up a small number of times. This chain joins TRBV29-1 and TRBJ2-1, with D unresolved. Per the germline V gene, CDR1 is SQVTM and CDR2 is ANQGSEA. Trimming removed 7 bases at V and 0 bases at J, with 13 bases between. The CDR3 extends over 14 amino acids. CDR3: CSGVIASSYNEQFF. The CDR3 nucleotides are TGCAGCGGGGTGATTGCAAGCTCCTACAATGAGCAGTTCTTC.

The V gene is TRBV5-5, the J gene TRBJ2-5; D unresolved. The CDR3 runs 14 residues. Trimming left V 0 bases short and J 0 bases short, with 6 bases between. Germline loops: CDR1 SGHKS, CDR2 YYEKEE (reference sequence). The CDR3 region is CASSLATDQETQYF. CDR3 in DNA: TGTGCCAGCAGCTTGGCGACGGACCAAGAGACCCAGTACTTC.

This clonotype was found a few times. The V call is TRBV7-2, the J call TRBJ1-6; TRBD1 is a possible D gene (6 bases). From germline, CDR1 is SGHTA and CDR2 FQGNSA. V was cut by 5 bases and J by 2 bases, with 13 bases left in between. This CDR3 is built from 16 residues. In nucleotides, the CDR3 is TGTGCCAGCAGCATCTCCGGGACAACCTATAATTCACCCCTCCACTTT. Translated: CASSISGTTYNSPLHF.

This clonotype occurred a few times. The CDR3 nucleotides read TGTGCCAGCAGTCCCCGGGAGGCAGGGTGGACTGAAGCTTTCTTT. It is translated as CASSPREAGWTEAFF. J is TRBJ1-1 and V is TRBV12-3 or TRBV12-4; D may be TRBD1 (5 bases). Trimming took 5 bases from V and 5 from J, leaving 18 bases between them. The CDR3 is made up of 15 amino acids.

This CDR3 is CASSYVPINYGYTF. DNA of the CDR3: TGTGCCAGCAGTTACGTGCCTATTAACTATGGCTACACCTTC. V and J are TRBV6-6 and TRBJ1-2; D is unclear. The CDR3 contains 14 residues. V lost 2 bases and J 1 base, leaving 8 bases between the germline ends. Germline V gene data show CDR1 as MNHNY and CDR2 as SVGAGI (reference sequence).

J is TRBJ2-7 and V is TRBV29-1; possibly TRBD1 for D (6 bases). V dropped 3 bases and J dropped 0 bases, with 9 bases sitting between them. The germline gives CDR1 SQVTM, CDR2 ANQGSEA. The CDR3 is 13 residues long. The CDR3 loop reads CSVEDSNSYEQYF. The CDR3 DNA follows: TGCAGCGTTGAGGACAGCAACTCCTACGAGCAGTACTTC.

This clonotype was recorded a few times. The chain employs TRBV7-2 and TRBJ2-5; 7 bases align to TRBD2. The DNA matches TRBJ2-1 better at its end, which makes the J call doubtful. CDR3 size: 14 residues. Germline V gives CDR1 SGHTA, CDR2 FQGNSA. The CDR3 DNA is TGTGCCAGCAGCTTAAAGTTGCGGGAGCGTGAGCAGTTCTTC. Amino acid sequence: CASSLKLREREQFF.

The chain carries TRBV14 and TRBJ2-7; D is tentatively TRBD1 or TRBD2 (5 bases each). Trimming left V 4 bases short and J 5 bases short, with 12 bases between. Germline CDR1 SGHDN, CDR2 FVKESK. CDR3 length: 13 residues. CDR3 region: CASSLQGVNEQYV. CDR3 DNA: TGTGCCAGCAGCCTTCAGGGAGTTAACGAGCAGTACGTC.

DNA of the CDR3: TGCAGTGCTAAGGGGGACACTGAAGCTTTCTTT. This sequence encodes CSAKGDTEAFF. The J gene is TRBJ1-1, the V gene TRBV20-1; tentatively, D is TRBD1 (6 bases). This CDR3 has 11 amino acids. The ends were cut back, 4 bases at V and 3 bases at J, with 6 bases in the middle. CDR1 and CDR2 from the germline V gene are DFQATT and SNEGSKA (reference sequence).

A few counts support this clonotype. The chain links TRBV7-2 to TRBJ2-4, with 8 bases lining up with TRBD1. The CDR3 sequence is 13 residues long. V lost 5 bases and J lost 9; bases outside the gene matches: 6. Germline CDR1 and CDR2: SGHTA and FQGNSA. The chain's CDR3 is CASSPDRASIQYF. CDR3 DNA: TGTGCCAGCAGCCCGGACAGGGCTTCCATTCAGTACTTC.

The V gene is TRBV6-6, the J gene TRBJ1-2; perhaps TRBD1 as D (5 bases). Trimming shortened V by 3 bases and J by 7 bases, and 12 bases separated the two germline ends. Germline CDR1 and CDR2: MNHNY and SVGAGI (reference sequence). The CDR3 extends over 13 amino acids. CDR3 in amino acids: CASSYNQGGGYTF. For the CDR3, the DNA is TGTGCCAGCAGTTATAATCAGGGCGGTGGCTACACCTTC.

This chain joins TRBV6-6 and TRBJ1-5, with no clear D. The CDR3 contains 13 residues. V shed 2 bases and J shed 3 bases, with 5 bases lying between them. Germline CDR1 MNHNY, CDR2 SVGAGI (reference sequence). Written as DNA, the CDR3 is TGTGCCAGCAGTTACAGGGACAATCAGCCCCAGCATTTT. Translating it yields CASSYRDNQPQHF.

In its sample, this clonotype was seen a few times. This rearrangement joins TRBV11-2 to TRBJ2-7, with D perhaps TRBD2 (5 bases). The CDR3 totals 14 residues. The V and J ends lost 6 bases and 5 bases respectively, with 17 bases between them. The germline CDR1 and CDR2 sequences are SGHAT and FQNNGV. The CDR3 is CASSPPGTTNEQYF. The DNA of the CDR3 is TGTGCCAGCAGTCCGCCGGGAACTACCAACGAGCAGTACTTC.

In its sample, this clonotype was seen a few times. The chain joins TRBV20-1 to TRBJ2-6, with D perhaps TRBD1 or TRBD2 (5 bases each). V was pared by 1 base and J by 3 bases, with 13 bases between. This CDR3 contains 16 residues. Germline V gene lookup returns CDR1 DFQATT and CDR2 SNEGSKA (reference sequence). The DNA of the CDR3 is TGCAGTGCTAGAGGATTGGGGGTCGGTGGGGCCAACGTCCTGACTTTC. Its translation is CSARGLGVGGANVLTF.

This chain joins TRBV13 and TRBJ2-7; TRBD2 agrees at 10 bases. With 0 bases clipped from V and 0 bases from J, the junction kept 8 bases outside the gene matches. Germline lookup yields CDR1 PRHDT and CDR2 FYEKMQ (reference sequence). CDR3 length: 18 amino acids. For the CDR3, the DNA is TGTGCCAGCAGCTTAGGGCTAGCGGGAGCCCCCGGCTCCTACGAGCAGTACTTC. This encodes CASSLGLAGAPGSYEQYF.

This clonotype has ten or more counts. V and J are TRBV4-3 and TRBJ2-3; 14 bases map to TRBD2. Trimming took 0 bases from V and 3 from J; bases not matched to a gene: 14. The CDR3 consists of 21 residues. The germline CDR1 and CDR2 sequences are LGHNA and YSLEER. The CDR3 nucleotides are TGCGCCAGCAGCCAAGATCTCCGGACTAGCGGGAGGACGGGTATTACAGATACGCAGTATTTT. It yields the protein CASSQDLRTSGRTGITDTQYF.

The rearrangement uses TRBV20-1 and TRBJ2-7; 8 bases line up with TRBD2. Germline loops: CDR1 DFQATT, CDR2 SNEGSKA (reference sequence). This CDR3 is built from 14 residues. V gave up 4 bases and J gave up 1 base; unmatched junction bases: 6. The CDR3, as DNA: TGCAGTGCTATCCGAGCGGGAGAGTCCTACGAGCAGTACTTC. Protein: CSAIRAGESYEQYF.

This chain uses TRBV20-1 with TRBJ2-2, with 7 bases fitting TRBD1. Germline CDR1 DFQATT, CDR2 SNEGSKA (reference sequence). Trimming at V came to 0 bases and at J to 1 base, leaving 8 bases not matched to a gene. The CDR3 sequence is 17 residues long. This CDR3 reads CSARDTAAGGNTGELFF. CDR3 in DNA: TGCAGTGCTAGAGATACGGCGGCAGGGGGGAACACCGGGGAGCTGTTTTTT.

This clonotype was seen ten or more times. The chain uses TRBV29-1 and TRBJ2-1; TRBD2 agrees at 9 bases. The V and J ends lost 7 bases and 6 bases, in that order; junction bases with no gene match: 7. Germline V gene sequence: CDR1 SQVTM, CDR2 ANQGSEA. The CDR3 has 13 residues. The CDR3 bases are TGCAGCGGCGGACTAGCGTTCGCCAATGAGCAGTTCTTC. It translates to CSGGLAFANEQFF.

This clonotype was picked up a small number of times. The chain employs TRBV2 and TRBJ2-5; D gene unclear. This CDR3 comprises 13 residues. V was trimmed by 7 bases and J by 0 bases, leaving 9 bases between them. Per germline, CDR1 SNHLY and CDR2 FYNNEI. CDR3 DNA: TGTGCCAGCATCTCCCGGCACCAAGAGACCCAGTACTTC. This codes for CASISRHQETQYF.

V is TRBV10-3 and J is TRBJ2-1; 9 nucleotides agree with TRBD1. The CDR3 sequence is 14 residues long. Losses at the gene ends were 7 bases for V and 4 bases for J; bases not matched to a gene: 5. Germline CDR1 is ENHRY and CDR2 is SYGVKD. The CDR3 DNA reads TGTGCCATCACCCGGGACAGGGAATACAATGAGCAGTTCTTC. The encoded protein is CAITRDREYNEQFF.

This clonotype was recorded many times. The gene calls are TRBV15 and TRBJ1-1, with D possibly matching TRBD1 (5 bases). Between the trimmed V and J ends, which lost 0 bases and 1 base, there was a span of 9 bases. Germline assignment: CDR1 LNHNV and CDR2 YYDKDF (reference sequence). The CDR3 is 15 amino acids. CDR3 residues: CATSRDGAKNTEAFF. CDR3 in DNA: TGTGCCACCAGCAGAGATGGGGCCAAGAACACTGAAGCTTTCTTT.

This clonotype was picked up a small number of times. The CDR3 sequence: CASSFKVRGGELFF. CDR3 sequence (DNA): TGTGCCAGCAGCTTCAAGGTCCGAGGAGGGGAGCTGTTTTTT. The chain has TRBV7-3 and TRBJ2-2; D is unclear. Germline CDR1 and CDR2: SGHTA and FQGTGA. CDR3 length: 14 residues. V was trimmed by 3 bases and J by 8 bases, leaving 13 bases between them.

This clonotype turned up a few times. This chain connects TRBV18 to TRBJ2-1, with D maybe TRBD2 (5 bases). The V gene lost 3 bases and the J gene lost 9 bases, with 12 bases spanning the gap. In germline, CDR1 is KGHSH, CDR2 LQKENI. CDR3 length equals 13 residues. The CDR3 region is CASSPTLDREQFF. As DNA, the CDR3 is TGTGCCAGCTCACCCACACTAGATCGTGAGCAGTTCTTC.

This clonotype was detected only a few times. This chain connects TRBV6-5 to TRBJ1-4; 7 bases align to TRBD1. The V gene end was trimmed by 2 bases and the J gene end by 10 bases; junction bases not matched to a gene: 10. CDR3 length: 15 amino acids. The germline CDR1 and CDR2 sequences are MNHEY and SVGAGI. The CDR3 coding sequence is TGTGCCAGCAGTTACGGCACAGGGGATGGGGGAAAACTGTTTTTT. Translated, it gives CASSYGTGDGGKLFF.